The rows below give T cell receptor beta chains drawn from one sample of a study of cytomegalovirus exposure and HLA in healthy donors. Measured with immunoSEQ multiplex PCR; TCRdb has only the in-frame clones, and not every one. This table holds about 330,000 clones, roughly 87% found once. The sequencing input was PBMCs. The origin of the receptors is a woman aged 25 to 45 in good health and CMV-seropositive. The conserved cysteine and the conserved F or W are not part of the CDR3 here. Expanded clones are given a class, and other clones once, few, many or no size at all.

V	J	size	CDR3
TRBV27	TRBJ2-1	.	ASSLRPYNEQF
TRBV6-1	TRBJ1-5	.	ASSVVSGLSNQPQH
TRBV2	TRBJ2-1	.	ASSEISGGIDEQF
TRBV7-6	TRBJ2-7	.	ASSFQAGGYEQY
TRBV5-6	TRBJ2-5	.	ASLGLPPVQAQY
TRBV5-1	TRBJ1-2	.	ASSLVGVDYGYT
TRBV20-1	TRBJ2-3	once	SARGAKGQY
TRBV7-6	TRBJ2-1	once	ASSPSGLYNEQF
TRBV9	TRBJ1-3	.	ASSANPLPGQKGNTIY
TRBV25-1	TRBJ2-5	.	ASSVGQGIPQETQY
TRBV7-2	TRBJ2-5	.	ASSLARLAGAEQETQY
TRBV29-1	TRBJ2-4	.	SVVYLTAKNIQY
TRBV19	TRBJ1-5	.	ASSIVGTKGRYQPQH
TRBV4-1	TRBJ2-1	.	ASSPWAGSDNEQF
TRBV7-8	TRBJ2-7	.	ASSLEFPPSYEQY
TRBV28	TRBJ1-1	once	ASSDRGLTTEAF
TRBV27	TRBJ1-1	.	ASSLSRGMNTEAF
TRBV5-1	TRBJ1-3	.	ASRHDRGLGNTIY
TRBV9	TRBJ1-2	once	ASSPGQGNYGYT
TRBV27	TRBJ1-5	few	ASSHPYQPQH
TRBV9	TRBJ2-6	.	ASSVLQASSGANVLT
TRBV2	TRBJ1-1	.	ASSEDSMNTEAF
TRBV9	TRBJ1-3	few	ASSARLPPGNTIY
TRBV6-6	TRBJ2-1	.	ASSFPMDEQF
TRBV19	TRBJ1-5	.	ASSIPSGTPGNQPQH
TRBV7-3	TRBJ1-5	.	ASSEGGPGQPQH
TRBV9	TRBJ2-7	.	ASSSSAGPPYEQY
TRBV9	TRBJ1-4	.	ASSARDSILNEKLF
TRBV5-3	TRBJ1-5	few	ARSLNESGNQPQH
TRBV7-9	TRBJ1-2	.	ASSPSGLYGYT
TRBV28	TRBJ2-2	.	AVPGSPFGELF
TRBV7-2	TRBJ2-7	once	ASSLELAGGVSEQY
TRBV6-5	TRBJ2-2	.	ASSSRLAGGIGELF
TRBV28	TRBJ2-1	few	ASSLIGRGDEQF
TRBV29-1	TRBJ2-3	.	SVRYLAGSTDTQY
TRBV30	TRBJ2-5	.	AWEDRLETQY
TRBV14	TRBJ2-7	.	ASSQEYGSSYEQY
TRBV9	TRBJ1-1	.	ASSVVGSAEAF
TRBV7-2	TRBJ1-2	.	ASSLVRGGYGYT
TRBV29-1	TRBJ1-1	.	SVGQGGGYTEAF
TRBV29-1	TRBJ2-2	.	SVETRGTGELF
TRBV4-3	TRBJ1-4	once	ASSQDSGRNEKLF
TRBV19	TRBJ2-1	.	ASSNQGAVNNEQF
TRBV10-3	TRBJ1-1	.	AISQGQGMNTEAF
TRBV5-4	TRBJ1-1	.	ASSLDLVGQAF
TRBV28	TRBJ2-7	.	ASRVSPSSYEQY
TRBV6-6	TRBJ2-1	.	ASSLLSNEQF
TRBV6-5	TRBJ2-1	.	ASSWTSGSYNEQF
TRBV13	TRBJ2-2	.	ASSTHREASTGELF
TRBV27	TRBJ1-6	.	ASSLLTQRDSPLH
TRBV4-1	TRBJ2-7	.	ASSQTLDRDTIYEQY
TRBV5-4	TRBJ2-7	.	ASSLLLGVREQY
TRBV6-1	TRBJ1-4	.	ASVQLRNEKLF
TRBV7-9	TRBJ2-1	.	ASSPPNNEQF
TRBV7-6	TRBJ1-4	.	ASSQAGNQNEKLF